This T cell receptor (beta chain) came from a study of blood T cell repertoires in COVID-19. At the level of the study: Acute-phase and convalescent COVID-19 samples originated in the United States, Italy and Spain. PBMCs, B-cell-depleted T cells, or T cells provided the cDNA or gDNA that made up the material.

Per the study methods: Reference gene primer amplification in the assay estimated nucleated cell counts. Data came from immunoSEQ multiplex PCR; TCRdb stores just in-frame clones and leaves some out. The V and J calls and the clone size are those of that table, but D and trimming were determined from the DNA. The table has over 120,000 clones, 88% seen once. CDR3 length: 15 residues. Germline-derived CDR1 and CDR2 are MNHEY and SMNVEV (reference sequence). With V trimmed by 5 bases and J by 6 bases, 8 bases remained unmatched. This TCR came from a woman aged 50 to 65 with acute or convalescent COVID-19. The rearrangement links TRBV27 to TRBJ2-2; TRBD2 aligns across 8 bases. Sequenced sample: peripheral blood. For the CDR3, the DNA is TGTGCCAGCAGTCTCCGGAGACTAGCGTCCGGGGAGCTGTTTTTT. Its translation: CASSLRRLASGELFF.